The sequence of this T cell receptor (beta chain) was determined in a study of shared clonotypes between healthy human individuals. Germline values: CDR1 LGHNA, CDR2 YSLEER. The CDR3 is 12 amino acids. J lost 8 bases, V lost 8 bases, and 8 bases had no gene match. This clone was found a few times. Profiling relied on immunoSEQ multiplex PCR, and the TCRdb table lists in-frame clones only, not all of them. Altogether roughly 1 million clones are present, approximately 78% being singletons, with the ten largest covering more than 0.5%. The chain joins TRBV4-3 to TRBJ1-2; TRBD1 agrees at 7 bases. The TCR sequence derives from a man between 18 and 35 years old in good health. Some clones in this sample may be carry-over from other donors' samples. Sequencing was done on a sample of memory CD4+ T cells from PBMCs. Specified subset: CD45RA-negative fraction. The CDR3 DNA sequence: TGCGCCAGCTCACGACAGGGCAACGGCTACACCTTC. This codes for CASSRQGNGYTF.